A single sample gave rise to the 29 T cell receptor beta chains below, sequenced in a study of identical twins. TCRdb processed the 5' RACE reads anew with MiXCR; each CDR3 protein has one entry. The data contain approximately 670,000 distinct CDR3 sequences, approximately 6.1% of them seen just once; the ten biggest clones take up around 1.9%. The sequenced sample was naive T cells sorted from blood. These TCRs come from a man between 18 and 35 years old in good health.

The gene calls are TRBV5-1 and TRBJ2-5, with 7 positions matching TRBD1. The V gene end was trimmed by 3 bases and the J gene end by 4 bases; junction bases not matched to a gene: 9. The CDR3 totals 15 residues. The germline V gene encodes CDR1 SGHRS and CDR2 YFSETQ. CDR3 sequence reads: CASSSEGAIGETQYF. For the CDR3, the DNA is TGCGCCAGCAGCTCAGAGGGGGCGATTGGAGAGACCCAGTACTTC.

This clonotype has a count of ten or more. This rearrangement joins TRBV29-1 to TRBJ1-2; 12 positions agree with TRBD1. CDR1 is SQVTM, CDR2 ANQGSEA, per germline. The CDR3 is 14 residues long. Losses at the gene ends were 7 bases for V and 6 bases for J; bases not matched to a gene: 9. The chain's CDR3 is CSAGPGQGADGYTF. The CDR3 nucleotides read TGCAGCGCCGGACCGGGACAGGGGGCCGATGGCTACACCTTC.

This clonotype appeared a few times. CDR3: CASTQLPGQRRETQYF. The DNA of the CDR3 is TGTGCCAGCACCCAGTTGCCGGGACAAAGGAGGGAGACCCAGTACTTC. The chain joins TRBV7-9 to TRBJ2-5, with TRBD1 as a possible D gene (6 bases). V dropped 7 bases and J dropped 5 bases, with 23 bases sitting between them. The CDR3 is 16 residues long. Looked up from germline, CDR1 is SEHNR and CDR2 is FQNEAQ (reference sequence).

CDR3 residues: CSARKRGDQPQHF. CDR3 sequence (DNA): TGCAGTGCTAGGAAAAGGGGGGATCAGCCCCAGCATTTT. The chain is built from TRBV20-1 and TRBJ1-5; D might be TRBD1 (6 bases). V was trimmed by 3 bases and J by 5 bases, leaving 11 bases between them. There are 13 residues in the CDR3. CDR1 DFQATT and CDR2 SNEGSKA come from the germline V gene (reference sequence).

This clonotype was seen only a few times. The V call is TRBV7-9, the J call TRBJ2-2; 9 positions match TRBD2. Germline assignment: CDR1 SEHNR and CDR2 FQNEAQ (reference sequence). The CDR3 sequence is 16 residues long. Trimming removed 5 bases from V and 3 bases from J; junction bases left unmatched: 7. CDR3 sequence reads: CASSPLAGRDTGELFF. In nucleotides, the CDR3 is TGTGCCAGCAGCCCACTAGCGGGTCGGGACACCGGGGAGCTGTTTTTT.

This clonotype appeared a few times. The V call is TRBV7-3, the J call TRBJ2-5, with 7 bases fitting TRBD1. Trimming removed 5 bases from V and 2 bases from J; junction bases left unmatched: 8. This CDR3 has 15 residues. The germline gives CDR1 SGHTA, CDR2 FQGTGA. The CDR3 nucleotides are TGTGCCAGCAGCCAAACGGGACAGCGTCAAGAGACCCAGTACTTC. This encodes CASSQTGQRQETQYF.

This clonotype appeared many times. This rearrangement joins TRBV12-3 or TRBV12-4 to TRBJ2-7, with 7 bases that match TRBD2. J gave up 4 bases and V 3 bases, and 0 bases lay outside the gene matches. The CDR3 sequence is 12 residues long. This CDR3 reads CASSFGGYEQYV. As DNA, the CDR3 is TGTGCCAGCAGTTTCGGGGGGTACGAGCAGTACGTC.

The table lists this clonotype with a few counts. The chain couples TRBV7-8 to TRBJ2-7; 13 nucleotides line up with TRBD2. The CDR3 spans 16 residues. Germline V gene data show CDR1 as SGHVS and CDR2 as FQNEAQ. V gave up 5 bases and J gave up 3 bases; unmatched junction bases: 7. The CDR3, as DNA: TGTGCCAGCAGCGACGGACTAGCGGGAGAGTACTACGAGCAGTACGTC. It yields the protein CASSDGLAGEYYEQYV.

This clonotype was counted only a few times. The V call is TRBV5-1, the J call TRBJ2-7; the D call may be TRBD1 or TRBD2 (5 bases each). CDR1 is SGHRS and CDR2 is YFSETQ in the germline V gene. V lost 0 bases, J lost 2 bases, and 12 bases lay in between. CDR3 length equals 15 residues. Here the CDR3 DNA reads TGCGCCAGCAGCTTGGGGGGGACGGGACCCTACGAGCAGTACTTC. Amino acid sequence: CASSLGGTGPYEQYF.

This clonotype was counted at least ten times. The rearrangement links TRBV20-1 to TRBJ2-2; 7 nucleotides line up with TRBD2. V shed 0 bases, J shed 2 bases, and the junction held 6 bases outside the gene matches. The CDR3 length is 16 residues. Per the germline V gene, CDR1 is DFQATT and CDR2 is SNEGSKA (reference sequence). This chain's CDR3 is CSARDWGGSNTGELFF. In nucleotides, the CDR3 is TGCAGTGCTAGAGATTGGGGGGGGAGTAACACCGGGGAGCTGTTTTTT.

This sequence joins TRBV7-2 and TRBJ2-4; D not resolved. There are 15 residues in the CDR3. CDR1 is SGHTA, CDR2 FQGNSA, per germline. The ends were cut back, 5 bases at V and 0 bases at J, with 11 bases in the middle. The CDR3 reads CASSHEWLAKNIQYF. CDR3 in DNA: TGTGCCAGCAGCCACGAGTGGCTAGCCAAAAACATTCAGTACTTC.

The chain is built from TRBV14 and TRBJ2-3; unclear D gene. CDR3 length equals 15 residues. Germline CDR1 SGHDN, CDR2 FVKESK. The V and J ends lost 0 bases and 3 bases respectively, with 10 bases between them. CDR3: CASSQDGLGTDTQYF. DNA of the CDR3: TGTGCCAGCAGCCAAGATGGGTTGGGGACAGATACGCAGTATTTT.

CDR3 in DNA: TGTGCCAGCAGCTCGTTCATAGCGGGAGGGCCCAATGAGCAGTTCTTC. Translating it yields CASSSFIAGGPNEQFF. The chain combines TRBV7-9 with TRBJ2-1; 11 bases are a match to TRBD2. The CDR3 totals 16 residues. CDR1 SEHNR and CDR2 FQNEAQ come from the germline V gene (reference sequence). V was clipped by 4 bases and J by 6 bases; unmatched bases: 8.

This clonotype was seen at least ten times. The V gene is TRBV4-1, the J gene TRBJ2-1, with 9 nucleotides matching TRBD2. Germline CDR1 and CDR2: MGHRA and YSYEKL. The CDR3 is made up of 17 amino acids. J lost 4 bases, V lost 5 bases, and 12 bases had no gene match. The CDR3, as DNA: TGCGCCAGCAGCAGACCCTTGCTAGCGGGAATGTACAATGAGCAGTTCTTC. Translating it yields CASSRPLLAGMYNEQFF.

This clonotype occurred a few times. The gene calls are TRBV7-9 and TRBJ2-1; 7 positions agree with TRBD2. The CDR3 is made up of 15 amino acids. The germline gives CDR1 SEHNR, CDR2 FQNEAQ (reference sequence). Trimming took 5 bases from V and 4 from J; bases not matched to a gene: 8. The CDR3 loop is CASSPRLAPYNEQFF. The CDR3 coding sequence is TGTGCCAGCAGCCCCAGACTAGCCCCTTACAATGAGCAGTTCTTC.

This clonotype occurred many times. V is TRBV4-3 and J is TRBJ1-1; D gene unclear. V was clipped by 4 bases and J by 0 bases, with 9 bases between them. Germline V CDR1 and CDR2: LGHNA, YSLEER. This CDR3 has 14 residues. The CDR3 sequence is CASSRSNMNTEAFF. The CDR3 coding sequence is TGCGCCAGCAGCCGATCAAACATGAACACTGAAGCTTTCTTT.

The sample holds a few counts of this clonotype. V gene TRBV20-1 combines with J gene TRBJ2-1; 11 nucleotides line up with TRBD2. Germline CDR1 reads DFQATT; CDR2 reads SNEGSKA (reference sequence). There are 16 residues in the CDR3. J lost 7 bases, V lost 4 bases, and 12 bases had no gene match. The CDR3 region has the DNA TGCAGTGCTATTTTGTTCAGACTAGCGGGAAGGAATGAGCAGTTCTTC. It yields the protein CSAILFRLAGRNEQFF.

Ten or more counts support this clonotype. The chain employs TRBV11-1 and TRBJ2-3, with D tentatively TRBD1 (6 bases). Germline CDR1 reads SGHAT; CDR2 reads FQDESV (reference sequence). Trimming left V 2 bases short and J 2 bases short, with 23 bases between. The CDR3 extends over 19 amino acids. CDR3 sequence (DNA): TGTGCCAGCAGCTTATTACGTTCCCAACAGGGCCCTTTCACAGATACGCAGTATTTT. Translating gives CASSLLRSQQGPFTDTQYF.

This clonotype was counted many times. This chain joins TRBV11-2 and TRBJ2-1; no clear D gene. Germline loops: CDR1 SGHAT, CDR2 FQNNGV. Trimming took 4 bases from V and 6 from J, leaving 10 bases between them. CDR3 length: 13 residues. CDR3 nucleotides: TGTGCCAGCAGCTCCCACGTGGCCAATGAGCAGTTCTTC. Protein: CASSSHVANEQFF.

The chain is built from TRBV7-9 and TRBJ2-3; 10 nucleotides match TRBD1. Germline V CDR1 and CDR2: SEHNR, FQNEAQ (reference sequence). The J segment lost 9 bases and the V segment lost 5 bases, leaving 11 bases of the junction unmatched. The CDR3 loop spans 15 amino acids. CDR3 DNA sequence: TGTGCCAGCAGCCAGCCCGGGACAGGGGCTGGGACGCAGTATTTT. Translating gives CASSQPGTGAGTQYF.

V gene TRBV4-3 combines with J gene TRBJ2-1; 11 bases are a match to TRBD2. V shed 3 bases, J shed 5 bases, and the junction held 6 bases outside the gene matches. Germline loops: CDR1 LGHNA, CDR2 YSLEER. The CDR3 loop spans 16 amino acids. DNA of the CDR3: TGCGCCAGCAGCCAGTCAACGGGACTAGCGGACAATGAGCAGTTCTTC. It encodes CASSQSTGLADNEQFF.

This clonotype has only a few counts. The chain links TRBV12-3 or TRBV12-4 to TRBJ2-1, with unresolved D. The ends were cut back, 2 bases at V and 6 bases at J, with 8 bases in the middle. The CDR3 runs 13 residues. The CDR3 sequence is CASSLILSNEQFF. DNA for the CDR3: TGTGCCAGCAGTTTAATACTGTCCAATGAGCAGTTCTTC.

This clonotype occurred many times. This chain links TRBV3-1 with TRBJ1-1; D perhaps matches TRBD1 (6 bases). V lost 2 bases, J lost 0 bases, and 16 bases lay in between. Germline values: CDR1 LGHDT, CDR2 YNNKEL (reference sequence). The length of the CDR3 is 17 residues. The CDR3 protein is CASSQNLWRDMNTEAFF. Here the CDR3 DNA reads TGTGCCAGCAGCCAAAACCTTTGGCGGGACATGAACACTGAAGCTTTCTTT. Full variable domain (remainder filled in from reference TRBV3-1 and TRBJ1-1): DTAVSQTPKYLVTQMGNDKSIKCEQNLGHDTMYWYKQDSKKFLKIMFSYNNKELIINETVPNRFSPKSPDKAHLNLHINSLELGDSAVYFCASSQNLWRDMNTEAFFGQGTRLTVV.

At least ten counts were recorded for this clonotype. The chain recombines TRBV20-1 with TRBJ1-6, with 7 bases lining up with TRBD1. The germline V gene has CDR1 DFQATT and CDR2 SNEGSKA (reference sequence). The CDR3 is 18 amino acids. Trimming cost V 3 bases and J 6 bases; bases outside gene matches: 17. This CDR3 is CSARPTGVGYSSNSPLHF. The CDR3 DNA is TGCAGTGCTAGGCCCACAGGGGTCGGTTATTCATCTAATTCACCCCTCCACTTT.

This clonotype was detected only a few times. This chain connects TRBV29-1 to TRBJ2-1, with 10 bases that match TRBD2. Germline V gene sequence: CDR1 SQVTM, CDR2 ANQGSEA. V was clipped by 8 bases and J by 5 bases; unmatched bases: 6. The length of the CDR3 is 13 residues. CDR3 DNA: TGCAGCCCCGGACTAGCGGAAAACAATGAGCAGTTCTTC. It codes for CSPGLAENNEQFF.

This clonotype was detected many times. The V call is TRBV12-3 or TRBV12-4, the J call TRBJ2-1, with D unclear. Trimming stripped 6 bases from V and 4 bases from J, with 10 bases between. The CDR3 spans 13 residues. The CDR3 nucleotides read TGTGCCAGCAGGGGGATCCAATACAATGAGCAGTTCTTC. Translating gives CASRGIQYNEQFF.

This clonotype was recorded many times. V and J are TRBV29-1 and TRBJ1-2, with D hard to call. Germline V gene sequence: CDR1 SQVTM, CDR2 ANQGSEA. Deletions cut 4 bases from V and 6 bases from J, with 3 bases between. This CDR3 spans 9 amino acids. The CDR3 coding sequence is TGCAGCGTTGGCGATGGCTACACCTTC. It specifies CSVGDGYTF.

Only a few counts were recorded for this clonotype. This chain joins TRBV18 and TRBJ2-3; no definite D call. Germline CDR1 KGHSH, CDR2 LQKENI. The CDR3 is made up of 13 amino acids. V lost 6 bases, J lost 3 bases, and 10 bases lay in between. CDR3 coding DNA: TGTGCCAGCTCTGACGCTTTGACAGATACGCAGTATTTT. Encoded protein: CASSDALTDTQYF. The whole variable domain, remainder taken from reference TRBV18 and TRBJ2-3, is NAGVMQNPRHLVRRRGQEARLRCSPMKGHSHVYWYRQLPEEGLKFMVYLQKENIIDESGMPKERFSAEFPKEGPSILRIQQVVRGDSAAYFCASSDALTDTQYFGPGTRLTVL.

This clonotype was seen only a few times. This chain links TRBV7-2 with TRBJ2-7, with a weak D call TRBD2 (6 bases). V was shortened by 3 bases and J by 2 bases, with 20 bases between the two germline ends. Germline CDR1 reads SGHTA; CDR2 reads FQGNSA. This CDR3 has 17 residues. The CDR3 DNA reads as TGTGCCAGCAGCTTCCACTTACTGGGCGGGACGACCTACGAGCAGTACTTC. It is translated as CASSFHLLGGTTYEQYF.